This paragraph covers one TCR beta chain sequence. Its antigen is unknown. The sample comes from a study of T cells after posttransplantation cyclophosphamide. Study-level results: Recipient CMV seropositivity and CMV reactivation strongly tracked TRB clonality. Donor CD8+ memory clones often dominated recipient blood repertoires at later times.

Germline values: CDR1 SGDLS, CDR2 YYNGEE. The V and J ends lost 4 bases and 8 bases, in that order; junction bases with no gene match: 7. The CDR3 sequence is 14 residues long. TCRdb's table, derived via immunoSEQ multiplex PCR, lists solely in-frame clones and lacks some. Of 20,000 to 25,000 clones detected, roughly nine tenths appear once; the ten largest clones hold about an eighth. Busulfan-fludarabine conditioning, marrow transplant, and cyclophosphamide on days +3 and +4 were administered. Sequences were derived from PBMCs, sampled after allogeneic stem cell transplant with posttransplant cyclophosphamide. The chain recombines TRBV9 with TRBJ1-3; TRBD1 matches at 9 bases. This receptor was obtained from a female patient aged 30 to 45 who received an allogeneic stem cell transplant from an unrelated donor, was CMV-positive, and had no GVHD. The graft donor may be the source of some T cells. The CDR3 loop is CASSMRDRVDTIYF. CDR3 bases: TGTGCCAGCAGCATGCGGGACAGGGTTGACACCATATATTTT.